This is a list of T cell receptor beta chains from one sample in a study of spatial heterogeneity in lung cancer. From the 5' RACE reads, TCRdb called clonotypes with MiXCR, one entry per CDR3 protein. The profile covers about 6,300 distinct CDR3 sequences, with 1% to 1.5% appearing a single time and approximately 9.4% taken by the ten largest. Sequences were derived from lung tumor tissue, sampled at surgery. The source of these receptors is a male donor with early-stage non-small cell lung cancer. Both conserved end residues are trimmed from each CDR3.

CDR3	V	J
ASRGFLNTEAF	TRBV2	TRBJ1-1
AWIPPGQGIAGANVLT	TRBV30	TRBJ2-6
ASSSQLMWGGHTEAF	TRBV27	TRBJ1-1
ASSLRHPGQGGYGGYT	TRBV5-1	TRBJ1-2
ASSAREPEAF	TRBV9	TRBJ1-1
ASTPGRHQPQH	TRBV12-3/TRBV12-4	TRBJ1-5
ASSLLITEAF	TRBV5-8	TRBJ1-1
ASSIGGSGGKTQY	TRBV19	TRBJ2-5
AISEEGNNQPQH	TRBV10-3	TRBJ1-5
SAREAPRLVRETQY	TRBV20-1	TRBJ2-5
ASSISRETTEAF	TRBV13	TRBJ1-1
ASSLRLAVDTQY	TRBV7-9	TRBJ2-3
ATSDTGTVDPYEQY	TRBV24-1	TRBJ2-7
SARDLRRELGDEQF	TRBV20-1	TRBJ2-1
SASPIGRTQY	TRBV20-1	TRBJ2-5
ASSGRTSSQETQY	TRBV9	TRBJ2-5
SAKMGNQPQH	TRBV20-1	TRBJ1-5
AIRDIGQPQH	TRBV10-3	TRBJ1-5
ASTTSGAQETQY	TRBV5-1	TRBJ2-5
ASSPRTSASYNEQF	TRBV6-5	TRBJ2-1
SAPGTGSEKLF	TRBV20-1	TRBJ1-4